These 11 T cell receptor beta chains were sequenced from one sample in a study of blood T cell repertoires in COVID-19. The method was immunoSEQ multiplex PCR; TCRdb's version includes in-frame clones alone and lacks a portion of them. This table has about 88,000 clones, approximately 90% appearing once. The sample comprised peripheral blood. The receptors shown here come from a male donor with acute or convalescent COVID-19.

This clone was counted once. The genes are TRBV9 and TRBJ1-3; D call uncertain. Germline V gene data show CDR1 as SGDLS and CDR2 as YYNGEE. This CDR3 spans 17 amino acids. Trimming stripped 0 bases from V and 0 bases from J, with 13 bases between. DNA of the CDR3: TGTGCCAGCAGCGTAGGACCAGGTCTTAGCTCTGGAAACACCATATATTTT. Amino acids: CASSVGPGLSSGNTIYF.

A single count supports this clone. The CDR3 region has the DNA TGCGCCAGCAGCTTGGCGGGCGGGGGCGCCCCCACAGATACGCAGTATTTT. Translation: CASSLAGGGAPTDTQYF. V gene TRBV5-1 combines with J gene TRBJ2-3; possible D gene TRBD2, 7 bases. Germline V gene sequence: CDR1 SGHRS, CDR2 YFSETQ. V was shortened by 0 bases and J by 2 bases, with 16 bases between the two germline ends. The CDR3 runs to 17 residues.

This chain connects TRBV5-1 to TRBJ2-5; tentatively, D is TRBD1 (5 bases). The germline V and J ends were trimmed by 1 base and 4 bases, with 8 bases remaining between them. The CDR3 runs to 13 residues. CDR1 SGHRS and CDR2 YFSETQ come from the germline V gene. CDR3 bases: TGCGCCAGCAGCTTGAGTGGGGCAGAGACCCAGTACTTC. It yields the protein CASSLSGAETQYF. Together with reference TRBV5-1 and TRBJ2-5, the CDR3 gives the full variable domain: KAGVTQTPRYLIKTRGQQVTLSCSPISGHRSVSWYQQTPGQGLQFLFEYFSETQRNKGNFPGRFSGRQFSNSRSEMNVSTLELGDSALYLCASSLSGAETQYFGPGTRLLVL.

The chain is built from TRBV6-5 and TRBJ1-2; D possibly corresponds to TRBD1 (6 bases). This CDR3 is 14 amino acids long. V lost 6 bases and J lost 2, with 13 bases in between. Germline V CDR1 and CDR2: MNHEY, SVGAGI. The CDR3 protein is CASSPGTQNYGYTF. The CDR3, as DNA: TGTGCCAGCAGCCCAGGGACACAAAACTATGGCTACACCTTC.

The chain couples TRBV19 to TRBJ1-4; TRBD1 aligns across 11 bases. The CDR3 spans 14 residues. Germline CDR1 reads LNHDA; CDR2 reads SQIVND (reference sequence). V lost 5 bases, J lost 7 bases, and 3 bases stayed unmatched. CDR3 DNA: TGTGCCAGTAGTGGACAGGGGGCGCTTGAAAAACTGTTTTTT. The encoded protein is CASSGQGALEKLFF.

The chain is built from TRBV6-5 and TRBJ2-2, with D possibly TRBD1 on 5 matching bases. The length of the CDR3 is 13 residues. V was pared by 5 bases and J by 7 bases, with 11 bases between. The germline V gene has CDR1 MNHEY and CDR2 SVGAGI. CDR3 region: CASSTGTSGELFF. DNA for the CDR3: TGTGCCAGCAGTACAGGAACGAGCGGGGAGCTGTTTTTT.

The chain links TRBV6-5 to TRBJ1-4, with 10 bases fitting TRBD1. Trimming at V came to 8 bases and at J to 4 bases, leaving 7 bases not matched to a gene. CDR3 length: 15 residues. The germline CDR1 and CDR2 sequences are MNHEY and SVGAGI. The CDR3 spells CASAGQGNYNEKLFF. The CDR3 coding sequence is TGTGCCAGCGCGGGACAGGGGAACTATAATGAAAAACTGTTTTTT.

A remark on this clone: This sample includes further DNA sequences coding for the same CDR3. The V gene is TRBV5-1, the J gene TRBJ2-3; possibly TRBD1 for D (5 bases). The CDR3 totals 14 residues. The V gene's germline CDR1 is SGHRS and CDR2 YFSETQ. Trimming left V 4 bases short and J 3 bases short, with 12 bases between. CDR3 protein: CASSLGQVTDTQYF. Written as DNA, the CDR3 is TGCGCCAGCAGCCTGGGGCAGGTAACAGATACGCAGTATTTT.

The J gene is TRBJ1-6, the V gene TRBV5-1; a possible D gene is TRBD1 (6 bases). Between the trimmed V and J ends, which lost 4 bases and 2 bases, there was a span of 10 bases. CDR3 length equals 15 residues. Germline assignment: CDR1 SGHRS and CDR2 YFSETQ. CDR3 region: CASSKDRPYNSPLHF. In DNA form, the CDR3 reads TGCGCCAGCAGCAAGGACAGACCCTATAATTCACCCCTCCACTTT.

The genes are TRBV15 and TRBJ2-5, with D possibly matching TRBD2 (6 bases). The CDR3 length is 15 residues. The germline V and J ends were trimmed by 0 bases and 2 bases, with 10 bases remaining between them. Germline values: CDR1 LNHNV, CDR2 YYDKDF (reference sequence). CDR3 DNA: TGTGCCACCAGCAGAGATGCGGGGTCTCAAGAGACCCAGTACTTC. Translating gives CATSRDAGSQETQYF.

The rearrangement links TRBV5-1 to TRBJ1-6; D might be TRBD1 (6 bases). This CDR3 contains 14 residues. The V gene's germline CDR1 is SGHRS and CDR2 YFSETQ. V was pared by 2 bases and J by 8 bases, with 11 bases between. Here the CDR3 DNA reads TGCGCCAGCAGCTTACAGGGCCTGGATTCACCCCTCCACTTT. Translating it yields CASSLQGLDSPLHF.